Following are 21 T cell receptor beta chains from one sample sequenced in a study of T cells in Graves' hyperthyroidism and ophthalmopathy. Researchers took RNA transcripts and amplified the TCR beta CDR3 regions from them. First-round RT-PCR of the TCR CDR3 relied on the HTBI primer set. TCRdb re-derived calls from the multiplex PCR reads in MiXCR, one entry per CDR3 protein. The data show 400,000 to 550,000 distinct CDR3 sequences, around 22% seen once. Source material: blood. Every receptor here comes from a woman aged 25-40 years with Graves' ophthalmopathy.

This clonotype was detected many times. The CDR3 DNA follows: TGTGCCAGCAGTGAAGACAGGGGGATAATGAACACTGAAGCTTTCTTT. Amino acids: CASSEDRGIMNTEAFF. This sequence joins TRBV28 and TRBJ1-1; 9 bases fit TRBD1. The CDR3 extends over 16 amino acids. V was clipped by 5 bases and J by 0 bases; unmatched bases: 7. The V gene's germline CDR1 is MDHEN and CDR2 SYDVKM. Together with reference TRBV28 and TRBJ1-1, the CDR3 gives the full variable domain: DVKVTQSSRYLVKRTGEKVFLECVQDMDHENMFWYRQDPGLGLRLIYFSYDVKMKEKGDIPEGYSVSREKKERFSLILESASTNQTSMYLCASSEDRGIMNTEAFFGQGTRLTVV.

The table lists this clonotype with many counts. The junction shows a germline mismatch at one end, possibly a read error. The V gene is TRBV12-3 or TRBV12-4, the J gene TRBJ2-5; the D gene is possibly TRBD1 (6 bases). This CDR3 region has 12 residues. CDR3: CASSPGQGTQYF. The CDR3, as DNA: TGTGCCAGCAGTCCGGGACAAGGGACCCAGTACTTC.

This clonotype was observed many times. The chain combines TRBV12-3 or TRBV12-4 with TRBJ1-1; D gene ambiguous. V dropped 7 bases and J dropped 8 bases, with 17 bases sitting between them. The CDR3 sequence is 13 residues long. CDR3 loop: CASTQAIRVEAFF. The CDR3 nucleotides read TGTGCCAGCACCCAGGCGATACGCGTCGAAGCTTTCTTT.

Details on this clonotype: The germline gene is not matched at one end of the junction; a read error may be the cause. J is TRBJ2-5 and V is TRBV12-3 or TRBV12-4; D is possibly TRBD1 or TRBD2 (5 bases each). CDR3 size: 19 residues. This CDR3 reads CASSLALLQGRGARETQYF. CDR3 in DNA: TGTGCCAGCAGCTTAGCACTTCTCCAGGGCAGAGGGGCCAGGGAGACCCAGTACTTC.

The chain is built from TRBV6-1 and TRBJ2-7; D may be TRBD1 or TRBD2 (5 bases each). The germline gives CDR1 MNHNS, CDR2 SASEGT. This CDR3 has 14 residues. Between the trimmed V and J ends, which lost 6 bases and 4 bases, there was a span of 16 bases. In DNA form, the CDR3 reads TGTGCCAGCAGGGCACCGGGACGGATATACGAGCAGTACTTC. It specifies CASRAPGRIYEQYF.

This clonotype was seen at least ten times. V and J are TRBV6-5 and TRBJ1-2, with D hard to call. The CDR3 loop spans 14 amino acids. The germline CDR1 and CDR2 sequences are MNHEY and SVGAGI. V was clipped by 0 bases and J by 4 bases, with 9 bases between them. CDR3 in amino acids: CASSYSILSYGYTF. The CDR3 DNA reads TGTGCCAGCAGTTACTCGATACTTTCCTATGGCTACACCTTC.

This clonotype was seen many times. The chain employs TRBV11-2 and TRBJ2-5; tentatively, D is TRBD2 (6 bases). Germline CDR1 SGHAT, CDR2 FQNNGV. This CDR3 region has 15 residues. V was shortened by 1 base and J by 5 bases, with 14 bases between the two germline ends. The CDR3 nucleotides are TGTGCCAGCAGCTTAGTGATCGCGGGGAAGGAGACCCAGTACTTC. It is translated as CASSLVIAGKETQYF.

The CDR3 sequence is CAMKGQGIEAFF. DNA for the CDR3: TGTGCCATGAAGGGACAGGGAATTGAAGCTTTCTTT. This chain links TRBV2 with TRBJ1-1, with 9 bases aligning to TRBD1. Germline V gene data show CDR1 as SNHLY and CDR2 as FYNNEI. The CDR3 extends over 12 amino acids. The ends lost 10 bases at V and 7 bases at J; junction bases unmatched: 7.

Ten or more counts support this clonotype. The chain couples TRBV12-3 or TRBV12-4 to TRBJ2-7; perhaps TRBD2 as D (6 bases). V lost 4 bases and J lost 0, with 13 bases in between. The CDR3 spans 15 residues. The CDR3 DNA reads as TGTGCCAGCAGTTCCTTAGCGGAGCCCTCCTACGAGCAGTACTTC. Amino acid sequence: CASSSLAEPSYEQYF.

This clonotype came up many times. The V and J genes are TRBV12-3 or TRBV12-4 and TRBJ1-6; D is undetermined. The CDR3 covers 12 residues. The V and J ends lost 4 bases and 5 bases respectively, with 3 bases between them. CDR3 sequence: CASSSDNSPLHF. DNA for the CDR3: TGTGCCAGCAGTTCCGATAATTCACCCCTCCACTTT.

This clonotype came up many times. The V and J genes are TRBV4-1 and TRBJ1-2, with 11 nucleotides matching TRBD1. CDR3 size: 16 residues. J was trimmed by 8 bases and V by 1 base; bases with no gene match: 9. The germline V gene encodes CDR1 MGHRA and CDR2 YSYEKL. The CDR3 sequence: CASSQGSLDRGRGYTF. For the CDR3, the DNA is TGCGCCAGCAGCCAAGGAAGTTTGGACAGGGGGCGAGGCTACACCTTC.

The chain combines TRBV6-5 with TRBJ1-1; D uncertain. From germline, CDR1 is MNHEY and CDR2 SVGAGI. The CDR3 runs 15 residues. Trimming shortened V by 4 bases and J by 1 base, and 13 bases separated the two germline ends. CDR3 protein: CASSFRHLTNTEAFF. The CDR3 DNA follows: TGTGCCAGCAGTTTTAGACACCTCACGAACACTGAAGCTTTCTTT.

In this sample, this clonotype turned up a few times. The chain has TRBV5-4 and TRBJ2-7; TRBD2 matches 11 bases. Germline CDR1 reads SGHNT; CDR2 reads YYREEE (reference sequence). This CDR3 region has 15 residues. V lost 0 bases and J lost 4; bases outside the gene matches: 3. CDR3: CASSLATSGGYEQYF. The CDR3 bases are TGTGCCAGCAGCTTGGCTACTAGCGGGGGATACGAGCAGTACTTC. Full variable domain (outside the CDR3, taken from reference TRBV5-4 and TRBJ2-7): ETGVTQSPTHLIKTRGQQVTLRCSSQSGHNTVSWYQQALGQGPQFIFQYYREEENGRGNFPPRFSGLQFPNYSSELNVNALELDDSALYLCASSLATSGGYEQYFGPGTRLTVT.

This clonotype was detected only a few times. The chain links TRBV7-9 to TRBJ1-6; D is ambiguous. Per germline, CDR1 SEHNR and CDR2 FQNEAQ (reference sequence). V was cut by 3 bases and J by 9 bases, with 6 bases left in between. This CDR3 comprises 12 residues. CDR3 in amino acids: CASSFISSPLHF. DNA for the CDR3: TGTGCCAGCAGCTTTATTAGTTCACCCCTCCACTTT. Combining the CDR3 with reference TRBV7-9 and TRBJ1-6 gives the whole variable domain DTGVSQNPRHKITKRGQNVTFRCDPISEHNRLYWYRQTLGQGPEFLTYFQNEAQLEKSRLLSDRFSAERPKGSFSTLEIQRTEQGDSAMYLCASSFISSPLHFGNGTRLTVT.

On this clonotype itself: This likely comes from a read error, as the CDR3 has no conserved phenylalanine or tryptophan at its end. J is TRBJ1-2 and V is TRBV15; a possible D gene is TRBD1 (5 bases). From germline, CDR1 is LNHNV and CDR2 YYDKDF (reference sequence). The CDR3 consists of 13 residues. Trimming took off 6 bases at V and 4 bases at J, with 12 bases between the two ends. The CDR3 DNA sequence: TGTGCCACCAGTAGCGGGGCTGGCTATGGCTACACCTAC. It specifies CATSSGAGYGYTY.

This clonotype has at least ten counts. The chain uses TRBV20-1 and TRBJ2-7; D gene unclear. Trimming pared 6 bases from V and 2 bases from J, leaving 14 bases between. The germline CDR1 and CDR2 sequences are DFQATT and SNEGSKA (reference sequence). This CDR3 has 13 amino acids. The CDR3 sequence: CSAHRTATYEQYF. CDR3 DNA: TGCAGTGCCCACCGGACGGCAACCTACGAGCAGTACTTC.

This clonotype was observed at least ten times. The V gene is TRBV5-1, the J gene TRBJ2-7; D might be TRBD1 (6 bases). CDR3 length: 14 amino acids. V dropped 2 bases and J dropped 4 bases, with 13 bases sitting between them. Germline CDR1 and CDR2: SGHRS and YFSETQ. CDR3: CASSFTGTSYEQYF. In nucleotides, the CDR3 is TGCGCCAGCAGCTTTACAGGGACGTCGTACGAGCAGTACTTC.

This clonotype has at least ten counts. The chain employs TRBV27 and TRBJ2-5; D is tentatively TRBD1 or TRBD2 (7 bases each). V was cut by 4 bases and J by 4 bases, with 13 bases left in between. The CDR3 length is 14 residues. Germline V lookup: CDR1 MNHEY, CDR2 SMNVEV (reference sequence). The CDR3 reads CASSSTGRGETQYF. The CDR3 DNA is TGTGCCAGCAGTTCGACAGGGAGGGGAGAGACCCAGTACTTC.

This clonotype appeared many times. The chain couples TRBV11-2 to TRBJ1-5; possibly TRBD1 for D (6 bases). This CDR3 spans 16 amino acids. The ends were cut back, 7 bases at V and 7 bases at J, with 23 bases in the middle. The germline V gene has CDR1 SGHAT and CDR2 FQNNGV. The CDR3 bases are TGTGCCAGCAATCCCGGAGGGGGGGCCCCGGTGCAGCCCCAGCATTTT. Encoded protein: CASNPGGGAPVQPQHF.

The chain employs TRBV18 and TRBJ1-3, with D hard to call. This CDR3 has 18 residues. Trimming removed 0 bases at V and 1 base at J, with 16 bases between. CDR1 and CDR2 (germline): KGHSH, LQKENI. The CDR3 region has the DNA TGTGCCAGCTCACCACCGGCCAGTAGCGGGAAGTCTGGAAACACCATATATTTT. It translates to CASSPPASSGKSGNTIYF.

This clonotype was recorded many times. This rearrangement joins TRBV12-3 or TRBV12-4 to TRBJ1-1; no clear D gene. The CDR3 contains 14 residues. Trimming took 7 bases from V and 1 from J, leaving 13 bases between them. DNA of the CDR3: TGTGCCAGCACCCCCGGGCTCGGGAACACTGAAGCTTTCTTT. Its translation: CASTPGLGNTEAFF.